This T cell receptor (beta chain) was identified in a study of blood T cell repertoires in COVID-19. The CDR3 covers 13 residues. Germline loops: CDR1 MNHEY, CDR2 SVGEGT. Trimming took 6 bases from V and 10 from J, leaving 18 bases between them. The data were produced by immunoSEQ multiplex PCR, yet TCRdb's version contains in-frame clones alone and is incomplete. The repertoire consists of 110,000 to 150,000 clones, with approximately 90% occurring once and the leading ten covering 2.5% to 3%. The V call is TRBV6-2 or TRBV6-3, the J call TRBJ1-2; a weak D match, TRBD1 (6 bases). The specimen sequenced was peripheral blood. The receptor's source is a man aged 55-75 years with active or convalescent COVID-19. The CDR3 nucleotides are TGTGCCAGCAGCCGCGGACAGTTCTATTCCTACACCTTC. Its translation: CASSRGQFYSYTF.